This is a list of T cell receptor beta chains from one sample in a study of cytomegalovirus exposure and HLA in healthy donors. Assay: immunoSEQ multiplex PCR; the TCRdb copy retains only in-frame clones and omits some. Its table lists 40,000 to 45,000 clones. Source material: PBMCs. The source of these receptors is a woman aged 25 to 45 in good health and CMV-seronegative. CDR3s include the opening cysteine and the closing phenylalanine or tryptophan. D genes are given only for firm matches.

j_call: TRBJ2-7
d_call: -
v_call: TRBV2
cdr3_aa: CASSGSYEQYF
cdr3_nt: TGTGCCAGCAGTGGCAGCTACGAGCAGTACTTC

j_call: TRBJ1-1
d_call: -
v_call: TRBV29-1
cdr3_aa: CSAGGGGNTEAFF
cdr3_nt: TGCAGCGCCGGTGGAGGAGGGAACACTGAAGCTTTCTTT

j_call: TRBJ2-7
d_call: TRBD2
v_call: TRBV30
cdr3_aa: CAWRLAGGGLREQYF
cdr3_nt: TGTGCCTGGAGGCTAGCGGGAGGGGGACTTCGGGAGCAGTACTTC

j_call: TRBJ1-1
d_call: -
v_call: TRBV15
cdr3_aa: CATSRDSAGSTEAFF
cdr3_nt: TGTGCCACCAGCAGAGATTCGGCCGGGTCCACTGAAGCTTTCTTT

j_call: TRBJ1-2
d_call: TRBD1
v_call: TRBV6-5
cdr3_aa: CASSYLGQGYGYTF
cdr3_nt: TGTGCCAGCAGTTACCTGGGACAGGGGTATGGCTACACCTTC

j_call: TRBJ1-2
d_call: -
v_call: TRBV4-1
cdr3_aa: CASSQAGTTYGYTF
cdr3_nt: TGCGCCAGCAGCCAAGCCGGGACAACGTATGGCTACACCTTC

j_call: TRBJ2-3
d_call: -
v_call: TRBV30
cdr3_aa: CAWSQVDTQYF
cdr3_nt: TGTGCCTGGAGCCAGGTAGATACGCAGTATTTT

j_call: TRBJ2-7
d_call: -
v_call: TRBV30
cdr3_aa: CAWSDAGSYEQYF
cdr3_nt: TGTGCCTGGAGTGACGCAGGTAGCTACGAGCAGTACTTC

j_call: TRBJ1-2
d_call: -
v_call: TRBV6-5
cdr3_aa: CASRRSLLEAYGYTF
cdr3_nt: TGTGCCAGCAGGCGATCTCTACTCGAAGCCTATGGCTACACCTTC

j_call: TRBJ2-7
d_call: -
v_call: TRBV4-2
cdr3_aa: CASSQAYSYDEQYF
cdr3_nt: TGTGCCAGCAGCCAGGCCTACAGCTACGACGAGCAGTACTTC

j_call: TRBJ1-1
d_call: -
v_call: TRBV18
cdr3_aa: CASSPPGGVEAFF
cdr3_nt: TGTGCCAGCTCACCACCGGGGGGGGTGGAAGCTTTCTTT

j_call: TRBJ2-7
d_call: -
v_call: TRBV30
cdr3_aa: CAWTPRTELYEQYF
cdr3_nt: TGTGCCTGGACCCCCCGGACAGAGCTTTACGAGCAGTACTTC

j_call: TRBJ2-5
d_call: -
v_call: TRBV29-1
cdr3_aa: CSVGREQETQYF
cdr3_nt: TGCAGCGTTGGTCGCGAGCAAGAGACCCAGTACTTC

j_call: TRBJ1-2
d_call: -
v_call: TRBV18
cdr3_aa: CASSPQGLEGYTF
cdr3_nt: TGTGCCAGCTCACCGCAGGGGTTAGAGGGCTACACCTTC

j_call: TRBJ2-7
d_call: -
v_call: TRBV23-1
cdr3_aa: CASSQAEQYF
cdr3_nt: TGCGCCAGCAGTCAGGCTGAGCAGTACTTC

j_call: TRBJ2-3
d_call: TRBD1
v_call: TRBV30
cdr3_aa: CAWRGQTNKDTQYF
cdr3_nt: TGTGCCTGGAGGGGACAGACGAATAAAGATACGCAGTATTTT

j_call: TRBJ2-1
d_call: -
v_call: TRBV29-1
cdr3_aa: CSAEVYNEQFF
cdr3_nt: TGCAGCGCGGAGGTATACAATGAGCAGTTCTTC

j_call: TRBJ1-2
d_call: TRBD1
v_call: TRBV6-5
cdr3_aa: CASRTTGVVGYTF
cdr3_nt: TGTGCCAGCAGAACAACAGGGGTAGTGGGCTACACCTTC

j_call: TRBJ2-7
d_call: TRBD1
v_call: TRBV5-4
cdr3_aa: CASRNRDRGREQYF
cdr3_nt: TGTGCCAGCAGGAACCGGGACAGGGGGCGAGAGCAGTACTTC

j_call: TRBJ2-6
d_call: -
v_call: TRBV6-5
cdr3_aa: CASSYSPGSGANVLTF
cdr3_nt: TGTGCCAGCAGTTACTCTCCGGGCTCTGGGGCCAACGTCCTGACTTTC

j_call: TRBJ2-3
d_call: -
v_call: TRBV6-5
cdr3_aa: CASSYLGGGDTDTQYF
cdr3_nt: TGTGCCAGCAGTTACCTGGGAGGGGGGGATACAGATACGCAGTATTTT

j_call: TRBJ2-3
d_call: -
v_call: TRBV7-9
cdr3_aa: CASSPSYRALDTQYF
cdr3_nt: TGTGCCAGCAGCCCATCATACAGGGCCCTAGATACGCAGTATTTT

j_call: TRBJ1-1
d_call: -
v_call: TRBV30
cdr3_aa: CAWSRQPGVGNTEAFF
cdr3_nt: TGTGCCTGGAGTAGGCAGCCCGGAGTAGGGAACACTGAAGCTTTCTTT

j_call: TRBJ2-3
d_call: -
v_call: TRBV7-2
cdr3_aa: CASSHSSRSTDTQYF
cdr3_nt: TGTGCCAGCAGCCACAGTTCACGGAGCACAGATACGCAGTATTTT

j_call: TRBJ2-7
d_call: -
v_call: TRBV29-1
cdr3_aa: CSVEDRERPGREQCF
cdr3_nt: TGCAGCGTTGAAGATAGAGAAAGGCCAGGGCGCGAGCAGTGCTTC

j_call: TRBJ2-5
d_call: TRBD1
v_call: TRBV4-1
cdr3_aa: CASSQWTGGLQETQYF
cdr3_nt: TGCGCCAGCAGCCAATGGACAGGGGGCCTTCAAGAGACCCAGTACTTC

j_call: TRBJ2-7
d_call: -
v_call: TRBV5-1
cdr3_aa: CASSLTSYEQYF
cdr3_nt: TGCGCCAGCAGCTTGACTAGTTACGAGCAGTACTTC

j_call: TRBJ2-7
d_call: TRBD1
v_call: TRBV2
cdr3_aa: CASRGTGGGYEQYF
cdr3_nt: TGTGCCAGCAGGGGGACAGGGGGCGGGTACGAGCAGTACTTC

j_call: TRBJ2-4
d_call: TRBD2
v_call: TRBV29-1
cdr3_aa: CSVEGLTSGRDIQYF
cdr3_nt: TGCAGCGTTGAAGGCCTGACTAGCGGGAGAGACATTCAGTACTTC

j_call: TRBJ1-1
d_call: -
v_call: TRBV7-9
cdr3_aa: CASSLAGVTEAFF
cdr3_nt: TGTGCCAGCAGCTTAGCAGGGGTCACTGAAGCTTTCTTT

j_call: TRBJ2-1
d_call: -
v_call: TRBV1
cdr3_aa: CTSSQERTSLFEQFF
cdr3_nt: TGCACCAGCAGCCAAGAAAGGACTAGCTTGTTTGAGCAGTTCTTC